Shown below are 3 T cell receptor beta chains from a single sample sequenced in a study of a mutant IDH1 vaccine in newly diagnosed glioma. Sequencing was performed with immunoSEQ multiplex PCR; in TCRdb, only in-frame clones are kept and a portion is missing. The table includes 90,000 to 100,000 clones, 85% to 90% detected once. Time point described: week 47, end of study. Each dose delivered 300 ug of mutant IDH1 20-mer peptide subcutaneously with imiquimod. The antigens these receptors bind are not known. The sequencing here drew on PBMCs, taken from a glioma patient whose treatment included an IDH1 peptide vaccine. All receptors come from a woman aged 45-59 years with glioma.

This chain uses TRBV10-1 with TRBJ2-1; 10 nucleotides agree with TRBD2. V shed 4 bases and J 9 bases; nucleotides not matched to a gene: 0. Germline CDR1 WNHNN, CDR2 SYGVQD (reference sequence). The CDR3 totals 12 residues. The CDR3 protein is CASSGTSGEQFF. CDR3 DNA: TGCGCCAGCAGTGGGACTAGCGGTGAGCAGTTCTTC.

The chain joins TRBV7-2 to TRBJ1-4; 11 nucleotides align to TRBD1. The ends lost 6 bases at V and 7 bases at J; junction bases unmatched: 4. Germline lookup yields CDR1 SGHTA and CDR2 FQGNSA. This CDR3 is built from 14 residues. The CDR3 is CASRGTGGGEKLFF. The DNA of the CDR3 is TGTGCCAGCAGGGGGACAGGGGGAGGTGAAAAACTGTTTTTT.

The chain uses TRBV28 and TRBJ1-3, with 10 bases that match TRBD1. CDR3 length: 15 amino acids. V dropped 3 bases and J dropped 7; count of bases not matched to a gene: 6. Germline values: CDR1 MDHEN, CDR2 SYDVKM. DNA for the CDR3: TGTGCCAGCAGTTTCGAGACAGGGGGCTTCAACACCATATATTTT. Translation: CASSFETGGFNTIYF. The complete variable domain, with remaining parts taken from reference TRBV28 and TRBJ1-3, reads DVKVTQSSRYLVKRTGEKVFLECVQDMDHENMFWYRQDPGLGLRLIYFSYDVKMKEKGDIPEGYSVSREKKERFSLILESASTNQTSMYLCASSFETGGFNTIYFGEGSWLTVV.